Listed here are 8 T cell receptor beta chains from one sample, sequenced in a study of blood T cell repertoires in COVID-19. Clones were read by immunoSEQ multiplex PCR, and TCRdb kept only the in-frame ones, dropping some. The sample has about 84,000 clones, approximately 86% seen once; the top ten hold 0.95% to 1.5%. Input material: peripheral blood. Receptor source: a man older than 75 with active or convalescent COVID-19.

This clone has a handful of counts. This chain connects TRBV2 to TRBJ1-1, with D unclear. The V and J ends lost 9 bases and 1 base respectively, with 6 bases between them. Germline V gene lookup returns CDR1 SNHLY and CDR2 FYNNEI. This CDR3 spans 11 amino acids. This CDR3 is CASSRNTEAFF. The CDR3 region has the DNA TGTGCCAGTTCCAGGAACACTGAAGCTTTCTTT.

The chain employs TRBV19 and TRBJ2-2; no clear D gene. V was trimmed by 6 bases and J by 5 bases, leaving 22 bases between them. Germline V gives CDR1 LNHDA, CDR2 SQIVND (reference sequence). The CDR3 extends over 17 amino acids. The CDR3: CASRNLVGKSSTGELFF. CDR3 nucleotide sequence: TGTGCCAGTAGAAACTTGGTGGGCAAGTCGTCGACCGGGGAGCTGTTTTTT.

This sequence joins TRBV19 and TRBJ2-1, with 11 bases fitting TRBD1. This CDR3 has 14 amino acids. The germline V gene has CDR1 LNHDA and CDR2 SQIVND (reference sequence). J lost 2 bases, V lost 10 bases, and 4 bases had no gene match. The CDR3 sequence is CAIGGQGAYNEQFF. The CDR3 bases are TGTGCCATAGGGGGACAGGGGGCCTACAATGAGCAGTTCTTC.

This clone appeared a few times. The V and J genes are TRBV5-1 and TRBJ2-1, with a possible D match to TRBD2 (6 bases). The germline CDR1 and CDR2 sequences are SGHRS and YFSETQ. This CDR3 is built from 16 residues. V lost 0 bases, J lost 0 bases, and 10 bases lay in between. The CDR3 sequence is CASSLVGTSSYNEQFF. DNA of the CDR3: TGCGCCAGCAGCTTGGTTGGGACTTCCTCCTACAATGAGCAGTTCTTC.

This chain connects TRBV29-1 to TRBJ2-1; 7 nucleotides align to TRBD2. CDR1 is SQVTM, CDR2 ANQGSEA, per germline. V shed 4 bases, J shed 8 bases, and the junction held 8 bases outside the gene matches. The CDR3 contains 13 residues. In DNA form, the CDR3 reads TGCAGCGTTGGGTCAATGGGAGGGTATGAGCAGTTCTTC. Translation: CSVGSMGGYEQFF.

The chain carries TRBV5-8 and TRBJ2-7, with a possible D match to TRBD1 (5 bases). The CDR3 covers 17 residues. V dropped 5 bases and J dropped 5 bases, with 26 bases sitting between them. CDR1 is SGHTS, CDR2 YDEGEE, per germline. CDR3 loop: CASRFNFRDMFGNEQYF. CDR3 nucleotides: TGTGCCAGCAGGTTCAACTTCAGGGATATGTTCGGTAACGAGCAGTACTTC.

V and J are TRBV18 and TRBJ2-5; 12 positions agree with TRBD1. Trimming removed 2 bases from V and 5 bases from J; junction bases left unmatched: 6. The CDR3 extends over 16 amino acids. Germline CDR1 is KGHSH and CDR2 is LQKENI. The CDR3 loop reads CASSPGTGGAGETQYF. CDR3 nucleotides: TGTGCCAGCTCACCAGGGACAGGGGGCGCGGGTGAGACCCAGTACTTC. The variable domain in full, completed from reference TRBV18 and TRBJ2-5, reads NAGVMQNPRHLVRRRGQEARLRCSPMKGHSHVYWYRQLPEEGLKFMVYLQKENIIDESGMPKERFSAEFPKEGPSILRIQQVVRGDSAAYFCASSPGTGGAGETQYFGPGTRLLVL.

This CDR3 reads CASSPRTGDGTDTQYF. CDR3 nucleotides: TGTGCCAGCAGCCCCCGGACAGGGGATGGAACAGATACGCAGTATTTT. V usage is TRBV5-4 and J usage is TRBJ2-3; TRBD1 aligns across 9 bases. The CDR3 has 16 amino acids. Germline V lookup: CDR1 SGHNT, CDR2 YYREEE (reference sequence). J lost 3 bases, V lost 4 bases, and 9 bases had no gene match.